This record looks at one TCR beta chain sequence and its context. V lost 3 bases and J lost 2; bases outside the gene matches: 2. From germline, CDR1 is SGHRS and CDR2 YFSETQ. This CDR3 spans 15 amino acids. These data come from a study of shared clonotypes between healthy human individuals. Study at large: Sampling drew on donors who were a couple of women and a few men aged 18 to 49.

The method was immunoSEQ multiplex PCR; TCRdb's version includes in-frame clones alone and lacks a portion of them. The sample includes some 650,000 clones, more than 95% of them seen just once. V is TRBV5-1 and J is TRBJ2-1, with 10 positions matching TRBD1. The origin of this receptor is a woman aged 25 to 39 in good health. Input material: naive CD4+ T cells sorted from blood. The sample's subset: CD45RA+ positively selected. The DNA for the CDR3 is TGCGCCAGCAGCTATGGGACAGGGGCCTACAATGAGCAGTTCTTC. The encoded protein is CASSYGTGAYNEQFF.